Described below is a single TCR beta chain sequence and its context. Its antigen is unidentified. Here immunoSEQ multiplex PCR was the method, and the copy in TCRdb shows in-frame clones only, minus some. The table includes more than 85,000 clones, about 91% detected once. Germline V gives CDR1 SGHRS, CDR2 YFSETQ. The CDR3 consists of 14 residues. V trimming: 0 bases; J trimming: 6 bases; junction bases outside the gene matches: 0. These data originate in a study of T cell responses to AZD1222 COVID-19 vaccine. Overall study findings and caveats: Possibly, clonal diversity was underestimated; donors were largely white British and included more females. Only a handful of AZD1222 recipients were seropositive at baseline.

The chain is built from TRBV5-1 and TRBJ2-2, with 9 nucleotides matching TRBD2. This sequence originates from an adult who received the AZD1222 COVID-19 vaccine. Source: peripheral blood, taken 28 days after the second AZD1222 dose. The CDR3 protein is CASSLVAGAGELFF. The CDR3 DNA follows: TGCGCCAGCAGCTTGGTAGCGGGAGCCGGGGAGCTGTTTTTT.